These 9 T cell receptor beta chains were all obtained from the same sample, sequenced in a study of CD8 T cells in ankylosing spondylitis. TCRdb re-called the 5' RACE reads with MiXCR, one entry per CDR3 protein. The repertoire consists of approximately 35,000 distinct CDR3 sequences, with over 12% occurring once and the leading ten covering around a third. Specimen: blood. These receptors were obtained from a male donor with ankylosing spondylitis or in good health (not recorded which).

J is TRBJ2-2 and V is TRBV20-1; perhaps D is TRBD1 or TRBD2 (6 bases each). Between the trimmed V and J ends, which lost 1 base and 1 base, there was a span of 16 bases. Germline loops: CDR1 DFQATT, CDR2 SNEGSKA (reference sequence). The CDR3 runs 17 residues. CDR3 bases: TGCAGTGCTAGAGGCCTAGGGGGGAGGCAGAACACCGGGGAGCTGTTTTTT. Translating it yields CSARGLGGRQNTGELFF.

This clonotype was seen a few times. The rearrangement joins TRBV7-9 to TRBJ1-1, with D uncertain. The CDR3 is 12 amino acids. V was pared by 5 bases and J by 7 bases, with 11 bases between. CDR1 is SEHNR, CDR2 FQNEAQ, per germline (reference sequence). The CDR3 nucleotides are TGTGCCAGCAGCCCCCTAGTTTATGAAGCTTTCTTT. Its protein product is CASSPLVYEAFF.

This clonotype was counted between two and nine times. This chain connects TRBV7-2 to TRBJ2-5; TRBD2 matches 8 bases. Trimming at V came to 4 bases and at J to 5 bases, leaving 6 bases not matched to a gene. The V gene's germline CDR1 is SGHTA and CDR2 FQGNSA. CDR3 length: 14 residues. CDR3 sequence (DNA): TGTGCCAGCAGCTGGAGCGGGAGCAAGGAGACCCAGTACTTC. Protein: CASSWSGSKETQYF.

This chain uses TRBV29-1 with TRBJ2-4; tentatively, D is TRBD2 (5 bases). The V end lost 3 bases, the J end lost 7 bases, and 10 bases lay between the germline ends. This CDR3 contains 12 residues. Germline loops: CDR1 SQVTM, CDR2 ANQGSEA. CDR3 protein: CSVERDANIQYF. For the CDR3, the DNA is TGCAGCGTTGAGAGGGATGCGAACATTCAGTACTTC.

The chain employs TRBV28 and TRBJ2-7; 8 bases line up with TRBD1. V shed 5 bases and J 0 bases; nucleotides not matched to a gene: 3. Germline V CDR1 and CDR2: MDHEN, SYDVKM. The CDR3 totals 14 residues. This CDR3 reads CASSTTGGSYEQYF. DNA for the CDR3: TGTGCCAGCAGTACCACAGGGGGCTCCTACGAGCAGTACTTC.

In this sample, this clonotype turned up a few times. The genes are TRBV29-1 and TRBJ2-5, with TRBD2 matching over 8 bases. The CDR3 is 15 amino acids. Germline V gene sequence: CDR1 SQVTM, CDR2 ANQGSEA. The V gene end was trimmed by 3 bases and the J gene end by 4 bases; junction bases not matched to a gene: 10. The CDR3 is CSVDSPGGRRETQYF. CDR3 DNA: TGCAGCGTTGACTCTCCGGGCGGGAGGCGAGAGACCCAGTACTTC.

The V call is TRBV2, the J call TRBJ1-5; D possibly corresponds to TRBD1 (6 bases). The ends were cut back, 5 bases at V and 2 bases at J, with 13 bases in the middle. Germline CDR1 and CDR2: SNHLY and FYNNEI. The CDR3 is 15 amino acids. The chain's CDR3 is CASSPNRARNQPQHF. Here the CDR3 DNA reads TGTGCCAGCAGTCCCAACAGGGCTCGCAATCAGCCCCAGCATTTT.

The chain combines TRBV4-3 with TRBJ1-1; 11 nucleotides align to TRBD1. CDR1 LGHNA and CDR2 YSLEER come from the germline V gene. J was trimmed by 7 bases and V by 4 bases; bases with no gene match: 2. The CDR3 has 13 residues. CDR3: CASSRGTGGEAFF. The DNA for the CDR3 is TGCGCCAGCAGCCGGGGGACAGGGGGTGAAGCTTTCTTT.

This rearrangement joins TRBV12-3 or TRBV12-4 to TRBJ2-1; D may be TRBD1 (6 bases). Trimming pared 9 bases from V and 11 bases from J, leaving 14 bases between. This CDR3 is 11 amino acids long. The CDR3 region has the DNA TGTGCCAGTGGGACACACCGTCAGCAGTTCTTC. Translated, it gives CASGTHRQQFF.